The clone carrying this T cell receptor beta chain showed up many times. Per germline, CDR1 SQVTM and CDR2 ANQGSEA. The V gene end was trimmed by 5 bases and the J gene end by 0 bases; junction bases not matched to a gene: 4. This CDR3 contains 14 residues. The data derive from a study of patients and donors after allogeneic stem cell transplantation. From the RT-PCR reads, TCRdb called clonotypes with MiXCR, one entry per CDR3 protein. The data contain about 960,000 distinct CDR3 sequences, roughly 18% of them seen just once; the ten biggest clones take up roughly 6%. The sequence was obtained from a human donor who was either an allogeneic HSCT recipient or a stem cell or donor lymphocyte infusion donor (not recorded which). It is not recorded whose cells these are; they may come from a transplant donor. Sequenced sample: blood, either unsorted or a sorted T cell fraction (not recorded which). V gene TRBV29-1 combines with J gene TRBJ1-5, with TRBD1 matching over 7 bases. In DNA form, the CDR3 reads TGCAGCGTTCAACAGGGGTCTAGCAATCAGCCCCAGCATTTT. It encodes CSVQQGSSNQPQHF.